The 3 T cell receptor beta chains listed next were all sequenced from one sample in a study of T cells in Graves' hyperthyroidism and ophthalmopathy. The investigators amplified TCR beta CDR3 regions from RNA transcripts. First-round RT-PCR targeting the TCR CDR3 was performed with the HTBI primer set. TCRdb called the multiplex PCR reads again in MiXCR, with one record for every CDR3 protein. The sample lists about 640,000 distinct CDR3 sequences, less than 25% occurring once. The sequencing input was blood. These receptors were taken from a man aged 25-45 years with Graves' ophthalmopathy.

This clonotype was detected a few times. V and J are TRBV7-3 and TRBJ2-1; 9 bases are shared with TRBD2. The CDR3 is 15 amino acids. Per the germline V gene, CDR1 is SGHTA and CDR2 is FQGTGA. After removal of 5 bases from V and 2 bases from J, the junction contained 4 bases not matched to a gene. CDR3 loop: CASSAGTSPYNEQFF. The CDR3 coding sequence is TGTGCCAGCAGCGCCGGGACTAGCCCCTACAATGAGCAGTTCTTC.

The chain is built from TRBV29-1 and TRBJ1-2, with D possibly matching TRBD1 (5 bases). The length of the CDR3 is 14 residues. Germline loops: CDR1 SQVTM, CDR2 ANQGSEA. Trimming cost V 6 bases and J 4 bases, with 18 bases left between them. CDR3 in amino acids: CSVESTARFYGYTF. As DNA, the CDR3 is TGCAGCGTCGAATCGACAGCTCGTTTCTATGGCTACACCTTC.

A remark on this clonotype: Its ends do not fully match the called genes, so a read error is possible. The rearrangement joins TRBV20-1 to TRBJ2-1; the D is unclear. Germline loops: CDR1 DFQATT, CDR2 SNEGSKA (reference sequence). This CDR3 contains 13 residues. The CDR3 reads CRAEGLSYNVQFF. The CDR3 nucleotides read TGCAGAGCAGAAGGTCTTTCCTACAATGTGCAGTTCTTC.